The next 14 T cell receptor beta chains were all read from a single sample in a study of blood T cell repertoires in COVID-19. Here immunoSEQ multiplex PCR was the method, and the copy in TCRdb shows in-frame clones only, minus some. The sample includes over 150,000 clones, more than 85% of them seen just once. The sequencing input was peripheral blood. These receptors all stem from an elderly woman with COVID-19, enrolled during active disease.

The chain uses TRBV6-4 and TRBJ1-2; a possible D gene is TRBD1 (5 bases). This CDR3 contains 12 residues. Germline assignment: CDR1 MRHNA and CDR2 SNTAGT. V was shortened by 7 bases and J by 6 bases, with 12 bases between the two germline ends. CDR3 residues: CASIPGGDGYTF. CDR3 DNA: TGTGCCAGCATCCCCGGGGGGGATGGCTACACCTTC.

This chain connects TRBV7-3 to TRBJ1-2; 7 bases align to TRBD1. CDR3 length equals 16 residues. The germline V gene encodes CDR1 SGHTA and CDR2 FQGTGA. The V segment lost 2 bases and the J segment 4 bases; nucleotides outside the gene matches: 10. CDR3 DNA sequence: TGTGCCAGCAGCTTAGGCCCGTTAGGGACAGCCTATGGCTACACCTTC. Amino acids: CASSLGPLGTAYGYTF.

The chain uses TRBV4-3 and TRBJ2-3; a weak D match, TRBD2 (6 bases). CDR3 size: 13 residues. V dropped 4 bases and J dropped 5 bases, with 10 bases sitting between them. The germline V gene has CDR1 LGHNA and CDR2 YSLEER. CDR3 DNA sequence: TGCGCCAGCAGCCCGGGACTGAGAGATACGCAGTATTTT. This sequence encodes CASSPGLRDTQYF.

This clone was seen a single time. The rearrangement uses TRBV4-2 and TRBJ2-3, with 12 positions matching TRBD2. With 1 base clipped from V and 5 bases from J, the junction kept 4 bases outside the gene matches. This CDR3 spans 16 amino acids. Germline V CDR1 and CDR2: LGHNA, YNFKEQ. The DNA for the CDR3 is TGTGCCAGCAGCCAAGGACTAGCGGGAGTAGGAGATACGCAGTATTTT. It yields the protein CASSQGLAGVGDTQYF.

Here the CDR3 reads CASSQQQGAPYEQYF. CDR3 nucleotides: TGCGCCAGCAGCCAGCAACAGGGGGCCCCCTACGAGCAGTACTTC. This chain uses TRBV4-1 with TRBJ2-7, with 9 bases aligning to TRBD1. The germline CDR1 and CDR2 sequences are MGHRA and YSYEKL. Trimming removed 3 bases from V and 2 bases from J; junction bases left unmatched: 5. The CDR3 contains 15 residues.

The genes are TRBV27 and TRBJ1-6; the D is unclear. This CDR3 has 12 amino acids. The V gene lost 3 bases and the J gene lost 8 bases, with 5 bases spanning the gap. CDR1 is MNHEY and CDR2 is SMNVEV in the germline V gene (reference sequence). For the CDR3, the DNA is TGTGCCAGCAGTTTCCGAGATTCACCCCTCCACTTT. Protein: CASSFRDSPLHF.

This chain connects TRBV5-1 to TRBJ2-4, with 10 bases aligning to TRBD1. The CDR3 is made up of 13 amino acids. CDR1 is SGHRS, CDR2 YFSETQ, per germline. V shed 4 bases and J 8 bases; nucleotides not matched to a gene: 3. CDR3 loop: CASSPGQGDIQYF. CDR3 coding DNA: TGCGCCAGCAGCCCTGGACAGGGGGACATTCAGTACTTC.

The chain combines TRBV7-9 with TRBJ1-6; 9 bases are a match to TRBD1. This CDR3 spans 15 amino acids. Germline CDR1 is SEHNR and CDR2 is FQNEAQ (reference sequence). Trimming took 1 base from V and 7 from J; bases not matched to a gene: 2. The CDR3 loop reads CASSLGDRANSPLHF. The CDR3 bases are TGTGCCAGCAGCTTAGGGGACAGGGCCAATTCACCCCTCCACTTT.

The J gene is TRBJ1-1, the V gene TRBV5-1; D remains unclear. This CDR3 is built from 16 residues. Germline CDR1 and CDR2: SGHRS and YFSETQ. V was pared by 0 bases and J by 0 bases, with 12 bases between. CDR3 in DNA: TGCGCCAGCAGCTTGGACGTGAACAGAATGAACACTGAAGCTTTCTTT. Translated: CASSLDVNRMNTEAFF. The full variable domain, rest sourced from reference TRBV5-1 and TRBJ1-1, is KAGVTQTPRYLIKTRGQQVTLSCSPISGHRSVSWYQQTPGQGLQFLFEYFSETQRNKGNFPGRFSGRQFSNSRSEMNVSTLELGDSALYLCASSLDVNRMNTEAFFGQGTRLTVV.

In regard to this clone: A junction boundary mismatches the germline segment, possibly from a read error. The V call is TRBV6-5, the J call TRBJ2-1; 9 bases fit TRBD1. Germline V lookup: CDR1 MNHEY, CDR2 SVGAGI. The CDR3 totals 13 residues. CDR3 coding DNA: TGTGCCAGCAGTACCACCGGGACAGGGATTGGGATCTTC. It codes for CASSTTGTGIGIF.

The V and J genes are TRBV7-2 and TRBJ1-5; 8 bases align to TRBD1. CDR1 and CDR2 (germline): SGHTA, FQGNSA. The V segment lost 5 bases and the J segment 8 bases; nucleotides outside the gene matches: 5. The CDR3 runs to 13 residues. The CDR3 DNA follows: TGTGCCAGCAGCGCACAGGGGGGGAAGCCCCAGCATTTT. As protein: CASSAQGGKPQHF.

The V and J genes are TRBV21-1 and TRBJ1-5; whether TRBD1, the table's D call, matches the DNA was not checked. TRBV21-1 is classified as a pseudogene. The CDR3 spans 12 residues. Here the CDR3 DNA reads TGTGCCAGCAGGACAGGGTTGGAGCCCCAGCATTTT. Amino acids: CASRTGLEPQHF.

This chain joins TRBV11-3 and TRBJ1-1; D not resolved. The germline V and J ends were trimmed by 2 bases and 1 base, with 11 bases remaining between them. Germline CDR1 SGHNT, CDR2 YENEEA. This CDR3 contains 15 residues. CDR3 DNA: TGTGCCAGCAGCTTATCCGCAGGCGCGAACACTGAAGCTTTCTTT. This codes for CASSLSAGANTEAFF.

CDR3 bases: TGCGCCAGCAGCAATCTACAGGGTGGCGGCACTGAAGCTTTCTTT. Protein: CASSNLQGGGTEAFF. The chain links TRBV5-1 to TRBJ1-1, with D possibly matching TRBD1 (6 bases). Trimming stripped 4 bases from V and 4 bases from J, with 17 bases between. The germline gives CDR1 SGHRS, CDR2 YFSETQ. CDR3 length equals 15 residues.